Listed here are 30 T cell receptor beta chains from one sample, sequenced in a study of regulatory T cells in long-lasting Graves disease. With iRepertoire HTBI primers and Arm-PCR of CDR3 regions, TCR beta libraries were built. A single record per CDR3 protein comes from TCRdb applying MiXCR to the multiplex PCR reads. The table lists fewer than 550,000 distinct CDR3 sequences, roughly a sixth of them singletons, with around 25% in the top ten. Described time point: newly diagnosed GD, antithyroid drugs for less than 3 months. After RNA was extracted from PBMCs, the TCR library was made from it. The same data also contributed to another study, on T cells in Graves' hyperthyroidism and ophthalmopathy.

This specimen consisted of peripheral blood mononuclear cells (PBMCs), obtained at new diagnosis, from a patient treated with antithyroid drugs. Receptors were obtained from a woman aged 40 to 65 with Graves disease.

The sample holds many counts of this clonotype. The chain joins TRBV12-3 or TRBV12-4 to TRBJ2-1, with 7 bases aligning to TRBD2. J lost 5 bases, V lost 6 bases, and 13 bases had no gene match. The CDR3 loop spans 16 amino acids. CDR3 protein: CASRLSGGGYHNEQFF. Written as DNA, the CDR3 is TGTGCCAGCAGGCTTTCGGGCGGGGGTTACCACAATGAGCAGTTCTTC.

The table lists this clonotype with many counts. The chain joins TRBV24-1 to TRBJ2-3, with D maybe TRBD2 (6 bases). Trimming took 5 bases from V and 2 from J, leaving 13 bases between them. CDR1 is KGHDR, CDR2 SFDVKD, per germline. The CDR3 covers 15 residues. The CDR3 DNA is TGTGCCACCAGTGGGGCAGGGAGGAACACAGATACGCAGTATTTT. Residues: CATSGAGRNTDTQYF.

In its sample, this clonotype was seen a few times. This may come from a read error, since a much larger clone is one base off. The chain employs TRBV7-9 and TRBJ1-2; possibly TRBD1 for D (5 bases). The V end lost 0 bases, the J end lost 3 bases, and 8 bases lay between the germline ends. Per germline, CDR1 SEHNR and CDR2 FQNEAQ (reference sequence). This CDR3 region has 14 residues. The CDR3 is CASSLAGEDYGYTF. CDR3 bases: TGTGCCAGCAGCTTAGCGGGGGAAGACTATGGCTACACCTTC.

V gene TRBV7-8 combines with J gene TRBJ2-5; possibly TRBD1 for D (6 bases). The CDR3 has 15 residues. CDR1 is SGHVS and CDR2 is FQNEAQ in the germline V gene. V was trimmed by 4 bases and J by 5 bases, leaving 17 bases between them. CDR3 sequence (DNA): TGTGCCAGCAGCTCCTACAGGGCTCCGAGGGAGACCCAGTACTTC. This codes for CASSSYRAPRETQYF. Variable domain in full (rest from reference TRBV7-8 and TRBJ2-5): GAGVSQSPRYKVAKRGQDVALRCDPISGHVSLFWYQQALGQGPEFLTYFQNEAQLDKSGLPSDRFFAERPEGSVSTLKIQRTQQEDSAVYLCASSSYRAPRETQYFGPGTRLLVL.

The genes are TRBV4-1 and TRBJ1-4; D is uncertain. The V end was cut by 2 bases, the J end by 4 bases, with 5 bases between. Germline CDR1 and CDR2: MGHRA and YSYEKL. The CDR3 sequence is 13 residues long. CDR3 bases: TGCGCCAGCAGCCAAACAGATAATGAAAAACTGTTTTTT. It is translated as CASSQTDNEKLFF.

This clonotype was seen repeatedly, ten times or more. The chain recombines TRBV20-1 with TRBJ2-5; D not certain. The germline V gene has CDR1 DFQATT and CDR2 SNEGSKA (reference sequence). The CDR3 loop spans 11 amino acids. The V end lost 3 bases, the J end lost 4 bases, and 6 bases lay between the germline ends. The CDR3 loop reads CSASIGETQYF. CDR3 in DNA: TGCAGTGCTAGTATCGGAGAGACCCAGTACTTC.

The sample holds a few counts of this clonotype. CDR3 nucleotide sequence: TGTGCCAGCAGCTTGTACTGGCTTCGGGATGGCTACACCTTC. This sequence encodes CASSLYWLRDGYTF. V is TRBV5-6 and J is TRBJ1-2; D ambiguous. CDR3 size: 14 residues. V was shortened by 1 base and J by 6 bases, with 13 bases between the two germline ends. Germline V gene lookup returns CDR1 SGHDT and CDR2 YYEEEE.

Worth noting for this clonotype: This may be a read error: a much more frequent sequence differs by one nucleotide. The V call is TRBV20-1, the J call TRBJ2-3; D remains ambiguous. The end of the DNA aligns better with TRBJ2-5, so the J call may be wrong. Germline assignment: CDR1 DFQATT and CDR2 SNEGSKA (reference sequence). The CDR3 has 12 residues. The CDR3, as DNA: TGCGGTGCGCTCACTCGGGCAGAGACCCAGTACTTC. Residues: CGALTRAETQYF.

This clonotype has only a few counts. V is TRBV6-5 and J is TRBJ1-1, with D maybe TRBD1 (5 bases). The CDR3 covers 16 residues. V was clipped by 2 bases and J by 6 bases, with 19 bases between them. Germline lookup yields CDR1 MNHEY and CDR2 SVGAGI. CDR3 residues: CASSYGSGGMPPEAFF. CDR3 nucleotides: TGTGCCAGCAGTTACGGCAGCGGGGGGATGCCACCTGAAGCTTTCTTT.

This clonotype has a count of ten or more. The chain links TRBV3-1 to TRBJ2-7; D may correspond to TRBD1 or TRBD2 (5 bases each). V lost 2 bases, J lost 9 bases, and 17 bases lay in between. The CDR3 runs 14 residues. Germline loops: CDR1 LGHDT, CDR2 YNNKEL (reference sequence). This CDR3 is CASSQPGTVRVQYF. In DNA, the CDR3 is TGTGCCAGCAGCCAACCGGGGACGGTTCGGGTGCAGTACTTC.

This clonotype was recorded at least ten times. The CDR3 sequence: CATSRERQGNQPQHF. Here the CDR3 DNA reads TGTGCCACCAGCAGGGAAAGACAGGGCAATCAGCCCCAGCATTTT. This rearrangement joins TRBV15 to TRBJ1-5; D possibly corresponds to TRBD1 (6 bases). The length of the CDR3 is 15 residues. The V and J ends lost 3 bases and 2 bases respectively, with 11 bases between them. From germline, CDR1 is LNHNV and CDR2 YYDKDF (reference sequence).

This clonotype was counted ten times or more. The chain recombines TRBV2 with TRBJ2-7, with D perhaps TRBD1 (5 bases). In germline, CDR1 is SNHLY, CDR2 FYNNEI. V was clipped by 2 bases and J by 5 bases, with 13 bases between them. CDR3 length equals 14 residues. The CDR3 DNA follows: TGTGCCAGCAGTGAATTACAGGTGATCCACGAGCAGTACTTC. Amino acids: CASSELQVIHEQYF. The full variable domain, in which reference TRBV2 and TRBJ2-7 provide the parts outside the CDR3, is EPEVTQTPSHQVTQMGQEVILRCVPISNHLYFYWYRQILGQKVEFLVSFYNNEISEKSEIFDDQFSVERPDGSNFTLKIRSTKLEDSAMYFCASSELQVIHEQYFGPGTRLTVT.

The chain combines TRBV29-1 with TRBJ1-3; D may be TRBD1 (5 bases). Germline CDR1 SQVTM, CDR2 ANQGSEA. Trimming took off 0 bases at V and 4 bases at J, with 10 bases between the two ends. The CDR3 consists of 14 residues. The CDR3 reads CSVEDRGLGNTIYF. The CDR3 DNA follows: TGCAGCGTTGAAGATCGGGGACTCGGAAACACCATATATTTT.

This clonotype has only a few counts. The gene calls are TRBV10-3 and TRBJ1-2; TRBD1 is a possible D gene (6 bases). The germline CDR1 and CDR2 sequences are ENHRY and SYGVKD. The CDR3 sequence is 14 residues long. Trimming took off 10 bases at V and 2 bases at J, with 17 bases between the two ends. The CDR3, as DNA: TGTGCCACCCTAAAGGGGGAGACCAACTATGGCTACACCTTC. As protein: CATLKGETNYGYTF.

At least ten counts were recorded for this clonotype. The chain recombines TRBV24-1 with TRBJ1-1; tentative D call: TRBD1 (5 bases). The germline V gene has CDR1 KGHDR and CDR2 SFDVKD. CDR3 length equals 14 residues. V was trimmed by 8 bases and J by 2 bases, leaving 14 bases between them. This CDR3 is CATIRGTENTEAFF. CDR3 nucleotide sequence: TGTGCCACCATTAGAGGGACGGAAAACACTGAAGCTTTCTTT.

The genes are TRBV19 and TRBJ1-2, with D maybe TRBD1 (5 bases). The V gene's germline CDR1 is LNHDA and CDR2 SQIVND (reference sequence). V was shortened by 7 bases and J by 2 bases, with 14 bases between the two germline ends. The CDR3 sequence is 14 residues long. Here the CDR3 reads CASKAAGINYGYTF. DNA for the CDR3: TGTGCCAGTAAGGCGGCAGGGATAAACTATGGCTACACCTTC.

This clonotype was found many times. This chain uses TRBV11-2 with TRBJ1-1; perhaps TRBD1 as D (5 bases). Trimming removed 1 base from V and 8 bases from J, with 8 bases in between. In germline, CDR1 is SGHAT, CDR2 FQNNGV. The CDR3 extends over 12 amino acids. The CDR3 coding sequence is TGTGCCAGCAGCTTAGTTTGGACAGAAGCTTTCTTT. Protein: CASSLVWTEAFF.

The chain carries TRBV3-1 and TRBJ2-4, with TRBD2 matching 12 bases. Looked up from germline, CDR1 is LGHDT and CDR2 is YNNKEL (reference sequence). This CDR3 has 18 residues. V gave up 2 bases and J gave up 0 bases; unmatched junction bases: 5. The CDR3 DNA reads as TGTGCCAGCAGCCAATGGACTAGCGGGACCCTAGCCAAAAACATTCAGTACTTC. Residues: CASSQWTSGTLAKNIQYF.

This clonotype was counted a few times. The rearrangement uses TRBV7-9 and TRBJ1-2; possibly TRBD1 for D (5 bases). Trimming cost V 5 bases and J 6 bases, with 7 bases left between them. Per germline, CDR1 SEHNR and CDR2 FQNEAQ (reference sequence). The CDR3 has 11 amino acids. CDR3 nucleotide sequence: TGTGCCAGCAGCCGCAGGGATGGCTACACCTTC. Protein product: CASSRRDGYTF.

The chain joins TRBV7-9 to TRBJ1-5; unclear D gene. CDR3 length equals 15 residues. V was shortened by 1 base and J by 6 bases, with 13 bases between the two germline ends. The germline V gene has CDR1 SEHNR and CDR2 FQNEAQ (reference sequence). CDR3 residues: CASSLEGGGAQPQHF. CDR3 bases: TGTGCCAGCAGCTTAGAGGGTGGAGGTGCTCAGCCCCAGCATTTT.

This clonotype was found many times. This chain links TRBV5-1 with TRBJ2-3; TRBD2 might be the D (5 bases). There are 15 residues in the CDR3. The germline CDR1 and CDR2 sequences are SGHRS and YFSETQ. V was clipped by 0 bases and J by 5 bases, with 13 bases between them. The CDR3 DNA is TGCGCCAGCAGCTTGGCCTGGCTAGCACAAGATACGCAGTATTTT. Protein sequence: CASSLAWLAQDTQYF.

V and J are TRBV6-5 and TRBJ1-2, with D perhaps TRBD1 (6 bases). The CDR3 totals 16 residues. V shed 0 bases and J shed 7 bases, with 18 bases lying between them. Looked up from germline, CDR1 is MNHEY and CDR2 is SVGAGI. DNA of the CDR3: TGTGCCAGCAGTTACTCCCGACGGGGGGGGCGTACTGGCTACACCTTC. It specifies CASSYSRRGGRTGYTF.

This chain connects TRBV3-1 to TRBJ1-2, with D perhaps TRBD1 (5 bases). Germline assignment: CDR1 LGHDT and CDR2 YNNKEL (reference sequence). The CDR3 sequence is 15 residues long. V gave up 0 bases and J gave up 8 bases, with 16 bases separating them. The CDR3 here is CASSQDLGGTAGYTF. Here the CDR3 DNA reads TGTGCCAGCAGCCAAGATCTCGGCGGGACGGCCGGCTACACCTTC.

This clonotype was recorded many times. The chain recombines TRBV13 with TRBJ1-6; D unresolved. The germline V gene encodes CDR1 PRHDT and CDR2 FYEKMQ (reference sequence). V lost 3 bases, J lost 7 bases, and 10 bases lay in between. The CDR3 is 14 amino acids. DNA of the CDR3: TGTGCCAGCAGCTTTGCCCTAGGAAATTCACCCCTCCACTTT. Its protein is CASSFALGNSPLHF.

The chain has TRBV9 and TRBJ1-5, with a possible D match to TRBD1 (5 bases). The CDR3 consists of 14 residues. Germline V CDR1 and CDR2: SGDLS, YYNGEE. V shed 0 bases and J shed 7 bases, with 11 bases lying between them. In DNA, the CDR3 is TGTGCCAGCAGCGTAGGAGCAGGGAGCCAGCCCCAGCATTTT. Residues: CASSVGAGSQPQHF.

With respect to this clonotype: A clone one base away is much larger, so this may be a read error. The chain is built from TRBV7-8 and TRBJ2-5, with D perhaps TRBD2 (6 bases). Deletions cut 3 bases from V and 9 bases from J, with 23 bases between. Germline V gene sequence: CDR1 SGHVS, CDR2 FQNEAQ. The CDR3 contains 16 residues. CDR3 sequence reads: CASSLDQGLVGEAQYF. CDR3 nucleotide sequence: TGTGCCAGCAGCTTGGATCAGGGTCTAGTAGGGGAGGCCCAGTACTTC.

This chain connects TRBV5-6 to TRBJ2-1, with D perhaps TRBD1 or TRBD2 (5 bases each). V dropped 4 bases and J dropped 5 bases, with 10 bases sitting between them. Per the germline V gene, CDR1 is SGHDT and CDR2 is YYEEEE. CDR3 size: 13 residues. This CDR3 is CASSHRDDNEQFF. CDR3 DNA: TGTGCCAGCAGCCACCGGGACGACAATGAGCAGTTCTTC.

V and J are TRBV5-6 and TRBJ2-7, with D possibly called TRBD1 or TRBD2 (5 bases each). The V gene lost 0 bases and the J gene lost 0 bases, with 13 bases spanning the gap. The germline gives CDR1 SGHDT, CDR2 YYEEEE. The CDR3 length is 16 residues. CDR3 in DNA: TGTGCCAGCAGCTTGGCTTCGTGGGGGAGCTCCTACGAGCAGTACTTC. As protein: CASSLASWGSSYEQYF. Supplemented by reference TRBV5-6 and TRBJ2-7, the full variable domain reads DAGVTQSPTHLIKTRGQQVTLRCSPKSGHDTVSWYQQALGQGPQFIFQYYEEEERQRGNFPDRFSGHQFPNYSSELNVNALLLGDSALYLCASSLASWGSSYEQYFGPGTRLTVT.

In its sample, this clonotype was seen many times. The gene calls are TRBV5-1 and TRBJ1-1; TRBD1 matches 9 bases. The CDR3 totals 16 residues. CDR1 is SGHRS and CDR2 is YFSETQ in the germline V gene. Trimming removed 0 bases from V and 2 bases from J; junction bases left unmatched: 5. In DNA, the CDR3 is TGCGCCAGCAGCTTGGCCGGGGGACAGGGAAACACTGAAGCTTTCTTT. This gives the protein CASSLAGGQGNTEAFF.

This clonotype was seen repeatedly, ten times or more. This rearrangement joins TRBV20-1 to TRBJ2-1, with TRBD2 matching 9 bases. The CDR3 contains 16 residues. Germline V gives CDR1 DFQATT, CDR2 SNEGSKA (reference sequence). Trimming removed 0 bases from V and 4 bases from J; junction bases left unmatched: 7. The CDR3 loop reads CSARDQISGSYNEQFF. Written as DNA, the CDR3 is TGCAGTGCTAGAGATCAGATTAGCGGGAGTTACAATGAGCAGTTCTTC.